These T cell receptor beta chains were read from a single sample in a study of T cell clones after liver transplantation. Assay: immunoSEQ multiplex PCR; the TCRdb copy retains only in-frame clones and omits some. The table shows about 19,000 clones, with 80% to 90% occurring only once. Material: CD8+ T cells from blood, obtained before liver transplant. These receptors were collected from a human donor who received a liver transplant. Both conserved end residues are part of each CDR3. Each record gives: V gene, J gene, D gene, clone size, CDR3 DNA, CDR3 protein. D genes are given only for firm matches. Some rows have no size entry. The others give once, few or many, or a class for an expanded clone.

v_call: TRBV19
j_call: TRBJ2-7
d_call: TRBD2
clone_size: medium-sized
cdr3_nt: TGTGCCAGTAGTATTTCCCTAGCGGGGTCCTACGAGCAGTACTTC
cdr3_aa: CASSISLAGSYEQYF

v_call: TRBV7-6
j_call: TRBJ2-1
d_call: -
clone_size: once
cdr3_nt: TGTGCCAGCAGTCAGGCCGGAGGGCCCTCAAATGAGCAGTTCTTC
cdr3_aa: CASSQAGGPSNEQFF

v_call: TRBV6-5
j_call: TRBJ2-7
d_call: TRBD2
clone_size: -
cdr3_nt: TGTGCCGTTATAGGACTAGCGACACACGAGCAGTACTTC
cdr3_aa: CAVIGLATHEQYF

v_call: TRBV11-2
j_call: TRBJ2-1
d_call: -
clone_size: -
cdr3_nt: TGTGCCAGCAGCTTGTTAAGCCGGAGCTCCTACAATGAGCAGTTCTTC
cdr3_aa: CASSLLSRSSYNEQFF

v_call: TRBV25-1
j_call: TRBJ1-2
d_call: -
clone_size: once
cdr3_nt: TGTGCCAGCAGTGAGGGGTGGGGTGTCTATGGCTACACCTTC
cdr3_aa: CASSEGWGVYGYTF

v_call: TRBV27
j_call: TRBJ1-1
d_call: -
clone_size: -
cdr3_nt: TGTGCCAGCAGCCCTCTTGACAGGCGGAACACTGAAGCTTTCTTT
cdr3_aa: CASSPLDRRNTEAFF

v_call: TRBV5-4
j_call: TRBJ1-2
d_call: -
clone_size: -
cdr3_nt: TGTGCCAGCAGAGGGTTCGGCGGCTGGGGGGGCTACACCTTC
cdr3_aa: CASRGFGGWGGYTF

v_call: TRBV19
j_call: TRBJ2-1
d_call: TRBD1
clone_size: -
cdr3_nt: TGTGCCAGTAGTATATGGGGACAGTCCTACAATGAGCAGTTCTTC
cdr3_aa: CASSIWGQSYNEQFF

v_call: TRBV5-6
j_call: TRBJ2-3
d_call: TRBD2
clone_size: -
cdr3_nt: TGTGCCAGCAGCTCTCGGGACAGGGGGACTAGCGGGAGTACGGATACGCAGTATTTT
cdr3_aa: CASSSRDRGTSGSTDTQYF

v_call: TRBV7-9
j_call: TRBJ1-1
d_call: -
clone_size: -
cdr3_nt: TGTGCCATCCTCCGGGGGAACACTGAAGCTTTCTTT
cdr3_aa: CAILRGNTEAFF

v_call: TRBV10-2
j_call: TRBJ1-4
d_call: -
clone_size: -
cdr3_nt: TGCGCCAGCACCGGAGTTGGGCTCGGTGAAAAACTGTTTTTT
cdr3_aa: CASTGVGLGEKLFF

v_call: TRBV9
j_call: TRBJ2-1
d_call: TRBD2
clone_size: -
cdr3_nt: TGTGCCAGCTCCGTAGGGGGACTAGCGGGATACAATGAGCAGTTCTTC
cdr3_aa: CASSVGGLAGYNEQFF

v_call: TRBV30
j_call: TRBJ2-1
d_call: -
clone_size: -
cdr3_nt: TGTGCCTGGAGTGCACCCTCTTCTGGAGTAATGCAGTTCTTC
cdr3_aa: CAWSAPSSGVMQFF

v_call: TRBV7-9
j_call: TRBJ2-7
d_call: -
clone_size: medium-sized
cdr3_nt: TGTGCCAGCAGGGACCGGGACTCCCCCTTCTACGAGCAGTACTTC
cdr3_aa: CASRDRDSPFYEQYF

v_call: TRBV7-9
j_call: TRBJ2-3
d_call: TRBD2
clone_size: -
cdr3_nt: TGTGCCAGCAGCTTTAGCGGGAGTGGAGCAGATACGCAGTATTTT
cdr3_aa: CASSFSGSGADTQYF

v_call: TRBV28
j_call: TRBJ2-4
d_call: -
clone_size: -
cdr3_nt: TGTGCCAGCAGTTTAATGGTCGAGCGACCTGAAATTGTAGCCAAAAACATTCAGTACTTC
cdr3_aa: CASSLMVERPEIVAKNIQYF

v_call: TRBV28
j_call: TRBJ2-1
d_call: TRBD1
clone_size: once
cdr3_nt: TGTGCCAGCAGTTCCCGCCACAGGGGCCCCCGCCATGAGCAGTTCTTC
cdr3_aa: CASSSRHRGPRHEQFF

v_call: TRBV5-4
j_call: TRBJ2-2
d_call: TRBD2
clone_size: -
cdr3_nt: TGTGCCAGCTCAATGTCGGGAGGGGGTCGGGAGCTGTTTTTT
cdr3_aa: CASSMSGGGRELFF

v_call: TRBV28
j_call: TRBJ2-5
d_call: TRBD2
clone_size: -
cdr3_nt: TGTGCCAGCAGTTCCAAGCGGGATTCCTGGGAGACCCAGTACTTC
cdr3_aa: CASSSKRDSWETQYF

v_call: TRBV5-1
j_call: TRBJ2-1
d_call: TRBD2
clone_size: -
cdr3_nt: TGCGCCAGCAGCTTGGGTAGCGGGGTTTCCTACAATGAGCAGTTCTTC
cdr3_aa: CASSLGSGVSYNEQFF

v_call: TRBV28
j_call: TRBJ2-7
d_call: TRBD2
clone_size: few
cdr3_nt: TGTGCCAGCAGTTTGGTTTTAGCGGGGGGGCCCTACGAGCAGTACTTC
cdr3_aa: CASSLVLAGGPYEQYF

v_call: TRBV19
j_call: TRBJ2-7
d_call: -
clone_size: -
cdr3_nt: TGTGCCAGTAGTATAGGGCACGGGGGCGAGCAGTACTTC
cdr3_aa: CASSIGHGGEQYF

v_call: TRBV7-6
j_call: TRBJ1-1
d_call: -
clone_size: -
cdr3_nt: TGTGCCAGCAGCTTAGGAGGGATAGGTGAAGCTTTCTTT
cdr3_aa: CASSLGGIGEAFF

v_call: TRBV19
j_call: TRBJ2-1
d_call: -
clone_size: -
cdr3_nt: TGTGCCAGTAGTATAAACAGCAACAATGAGCAGTTCTTC
cdr3_aa: CASSINSNNEQFF

v_call: TRBV29-1
j_call: TRBJ2-7
d_call: -
clone_size: -
cdr3_nt: TGCAGCGTCGTAGGACAGCAGCGTCCCTACGAGCAGTACTTC
cdr3_aa: CSVVGQQRPYEQYF

v_call: TRBV18
j_call: TRBJ2-5
d_call: TRBD1
clone_size: -
cdr3_nt: TGTGCCAGCTCACCGCTGGACAGGGAAGAAGAGACCCAGTACTTC
cdr3_aa: CASSPLDREEETQYF

v_call: TRBV5-1
j_call: TRBJ2-7
d_call: TRBD2
clone_size: -
cdr3_nt: TGCGCCAGCAGCAGGGGACTAGCGGACGAGCAGTACTTC
cdr3_aa: CASSRGLADEQYF

v_call: TRBV28
j_call: TRBJ1-2
d_call: -
clone_size: -
cdr3_nt: TGTGCCAGCAGTTTATCCGAGACCCCTCTCTATGGCTACACCTTC
cdr3_aa: CASSLSETPLYGYTF

v_call: TRBV27
j_call: TRBJ1-5
d_call: TRBD1
clone_size: -
cdr3_nt: TGTGCCAGCAGTTGGACAGGGGACGGCAATCAGCCCCAGCATTTT
cdr3_aa: CASSWTGDGNQPQHF

v_call: TRBV13
j_call: TRBJ2-7
d_call: -
clone_size: -
cdr3_nt: TGTGCCAGCAGCTTGTGGACCCTTCGTGAGCAGTACTTC
cdr3_aa: CASSLWTLREQYF

v_call: TRBV7-2
j_call: TRBJ1-5
d_call: -
clone_size: -
cdr3_nt: TGTGCCAGCAGCTTAGTGGCTGGGCCGAATCAGCCCCAGCATTTT
cdr3_aa: CASSLVAGPNQPQHF

v_call: TRBV5-1
j_call: TRBJ1-5
d_call: TRBD1
clone_size: -
cdr3_nt: TGCGCCAGCAGCCAGGGGGCAGAGCAGCCCCAGCATTTT
cdr3_aa: CASSQGAEQPQHF

v_call: TRBV7-7
j_call: TRBJ2-5
d_call: -
clone_size: -
cdr3_nt: TGTGCCAGCAGCTTAGTTGGCGGGAATCAAGAGACCCAGTACTTC
cdr3_aa: CASSLVGGNQETQYF

v_call: TRBV6-5
j_call: TRBJ2-7
d_call: -
clone_size: -
cdr3_nt: TGTGCCAGCAGTTACGCCGGACCAGCCTACGAGCAGTACTTC
cdr3_aa: CASSYAGPAYEQYF

v_call: TRBV4-1
j_call: TRBJ2-7
d_call: TRBD2
clone_size: -
cdr3_nt: TGCGCCAGCAGCCAAGATGCTAGCGGGTACGAGCAGTACTTC
cdr3_aa: CASSQDASGYEQYF

v_call: TRBV19
j_call: TRBJ1-1
d_call: TRBD1
clone_size: once
cdr3_nt: TGTGCCAGTAGAAACGGACAGGTCTCTGAAGCTTTCTTT
cdr3_aa: CASRNGQVSEAFF

v_call: TRBV6-5
j_call: TRBJ2-3
d_call: -
clone_size: -
cdr3_nt: TGTGCCAGCAGTTACGGGGGGAGGCCAGATACGCAGTATTTT
cdr3_aa: CASSYGGRPDTQYF

v_call: TRBV4-1
j_call: TRBJ2-7
d_call: -
clone_size: -
cdr3_nt: TGCGCCAGCAGCCCCGACGGTCCCTACGAGCAGTACTTC
cdr3_aa: CASSPDGPYEQYF

v_call: TRBV12-5
j_call: TRBJ2-7
d_call: -
clone_size: -
cdr3_nt: TGTGCTAGTGCCTGGGACACCCCCTACGAGCAGTACTTC
cdr3_aa: CASAWDTPYEQYF

v_call: TRBV7-9
j_call: TRBJ2-2
d_call: -
clone_size: -
cdr3_nt: TGTGCCAGCAGCCCTATCACGAACACCGGGGAGCTGTTTTTT
cdr3_aa: CASSPITNTGELFF

v_call: TRBV29-1
j_call: TRBJ1-2
d_call: TRBD1
clone_size: few
cdr3_nt: TGCAGCGTTGACGCAGGGGGTGGCTACACCTTC
cdr3_aa: CSVDAGGGYTF

v_call: TRBV11-2
j_call: TRBJ2-7
d_call: -
clone_size: -
cdr3_nt: TGTGCCAGCAGCTTAGTCACGGGAGCGTTAAGGTACGAGCAGTACTTC
cdr3_aa: CASSLVTGALRYEQYF

v_call: TRBV28
j_call: TRBJ2-7
d_call: TRBD2
clone_size: once
cdr3_nt: TGTGCCAGCAGTTTACCTGGGGCGGGAGGGCCCTACGAGCAGTACTTC
cdr3_aa: CASSLPGAGGPYEQYF

v_call: TRBV29-1
j_call: TRBJ2-1
d_call: TRBD2
clone_size: -
cdr3_nt: TGCAGCGTTGCGGCTCATTCGGCGGGAGGGCCCCAACATACCTACAATGAGCAGTTCTTC
cdr3_aa: CSVAAHSAGGPQHTYNEQFF

v_call: TRBV7-9
j_call: TRBJ1-4
d_call: -
clone_size: -
cdr3_nt: TGTGCCAGCAGCTTAGGTCTGGAAACTAATGAAAAACTGTTTTTT
cdr3_aa: CASSLGLETNEKLFF

v_call: TRBV19
j_call: TRBJ2-7
d_call: -
clone_size: -
cdr3_nt: TGTGCCAGTTCTATAGGAGGGTCACCCCTCGAGCAGTACTTC
cdr3_aa: CASSIGGSPLEQYF

v_call: TRBV7-9
j_call: TRBJ2-5
d_call: -
clone_size: -
cdr3_nt: TGTGCCAGTCATAGTGCTCAAGAGACCCAGTACTTC
cdr3_aa: CASHSAQETQYF

v_call: TRBV27
j_call: TRBJ2-2
d_call: -
clone_size: -
cdr3_nt: TGTGCCAGCAGTTTATTAGCCGGGGAGCTGTTTTTT
cdr3_aa: CASSLLAGELFF

v_call: TRBV7-6
j_call: TRBJ2-1
d_call: TRBD2
clone_size: -
cdr3_nt: TGTGCCAGCAGCGATAGCGGGAAGTCCTACAATGAGCAGTTCTTC
cdr3_aa: CASSDSGKSYNEQFF

v_call: TRBV11-3
j_call: TRBJ2-2
d_call: -
clone_size: -
cdr3_nt: TGTGCCAGCAGCCAGCCGCACACCGGGGAGCTGTTTTTT
cdr3_aa: CASSQPHTGELFF

v_call: TRBV5-1
j_call: TRBJ1-1
d_call: -
clone_size: -
cdr3_nt: TGCGCCAGCAGCTTCTCCCGGCAGGGCGGGTTTGCTGAAGCTTTCTTT
cdr3_aa: CASSFSRQGGFAEAFF

v_call: TRBV28
j_call: TRBJ2-7
d_call: -
clone_size: -
cdr3_nt: TGTGCCAGCAGTTTCGGGGGGCCGGGGGAGCAGTACTTC
cdr3_aa: CASSFGGPGEQYF

v_call: TRBV19
j_call: TRBJ2-3
d_call: -
clone_size: -
cdr3_nt: TGTGCCAGTAGTATAGGCAAGGGAGATACGCAGTATTTT
cdr3_aa: CASSIGKGDTQYF

v_call: TRBV4-2
j_call: TRBJ2-1
d_call: -
clone_size: -
cdr3_nt: TGTGCCAGCAGCCAAGGGGACTTATTCTACAATGAGCAGTTCTTC
cdr3_aa: CASSQGDLFYNEQFF

v_call: TRBV29-1
j_call: TRBJ1-5
d_call: TRBD1
clone_size: -
cdr3_nt: TGCAGCGTAGCCGGGACAGACGGAAATCAGCCCCAGCATTTT
cdr3_aa: CSVAGTDGNQPQHF

v_call: TRBV6-6
j_call: TRBJ1-1
d_call: -
clone_size: -
cdr3_nt: TGTGCCAGCAGCCCGGGACAAGCGGAAGCTTTCTTT
cdr3_aa: CASSPGQAEAFF

v_call: TRBV5-4
j_call: TRBJ1-1
d_call: TRBD1
clone_size: -
cdr3_nt: TGTGCCAGCAGCGCCCGGGACAGCACTGAAGCTTTCTTT
cdr3_aa: CASSARDSTEAFF